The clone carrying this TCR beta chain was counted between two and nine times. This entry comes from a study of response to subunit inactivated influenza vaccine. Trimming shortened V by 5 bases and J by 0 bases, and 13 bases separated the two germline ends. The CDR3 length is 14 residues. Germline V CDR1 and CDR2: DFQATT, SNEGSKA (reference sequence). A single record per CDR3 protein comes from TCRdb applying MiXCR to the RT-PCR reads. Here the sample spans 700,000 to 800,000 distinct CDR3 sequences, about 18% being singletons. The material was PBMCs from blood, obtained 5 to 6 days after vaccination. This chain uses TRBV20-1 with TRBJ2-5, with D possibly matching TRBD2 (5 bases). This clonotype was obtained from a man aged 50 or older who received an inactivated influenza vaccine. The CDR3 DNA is TGCAGTGCTCCGCTTCGCGGGCACCAAGAGACCCAGTACTTC. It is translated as CSAPLRGHQETQYF.